These 25 T cell receptor beta chains were all obtained from the same sample, sequenced in a study of blood T cell repertoires in COVID-19. Using immunoSEQ multiplex PCR, the repertoire was profiled, and TCRdb retains in-frame clones only, with some absent. The table lists some 240,000 clones, 75% to 85% of them singletons. Sequencing was performed on peripheral blood. All receptors come from a woman in her 70s with COVID-19, enrolled during active disease.

The chain has TRBV28 and TRBJ1-1; D gene uncertain. V was clipped by 3 bases and J by 4 bases, with 18 bases between them. This CDR3 region has 16 residues. Germline V gene lookup returns CDR1 MDHEN and CDR2 SYDVKM. CDR3 nucleotides: TGTGCCAGCAGTTTGGTACCGCCCGGAGGTAGCACTGAAGCTTTCTTT. Residues: CASSLVPPGGSTEAFF.

This clone was recorded only once. The chain carries TRBV28 and TRBJ1-2; TRBD1 might be the D (6 bases). This CDR3 is 16 amino acids long. CDR1 MDHEN and CDR2 SYDVKM come from the germline V gene. The V gene lost 5 bases and the J gene lost 0 bases, with 16 bases spanning the gap. CDR3 amino acids: CASSPPPGHTNYGYTF. The CDR3 DNA follows: TGTGCCAGCAGTCCCCCGCCGGGACACACTAACTATGGCTACACCTTC.

This chain connects TRBV5-1 to TRBJ1-1; 7 nucleotides agree with TRBD1. This CDR3 has 14 amino acids. Germline-derived CDR1 and CDR2 are SGHRS and YFSETQ. V shed 0 bases and J 4 bases; nucleotides not matched to a gene: 3. CDR3 sequence reads: CASSLGDSFTEAFF. DNA for the CDR3: TGCGCCAGCAGCTTGGGGGACAGTTTCACTGAAGCTTTCTTT.

This CDR3 reads CASSRDRASYEQYF. The CDR3 coding sequence is TGTGCCAGCAGTCGGGACAGGGCTTCCTACGAGCAGTACTTC. This chain uses TRBV27 with TRBJ2-7; 9 bases line up with TRBD1. The CDR3 extends over 14 amino acids. J gave up 1 base and V 5 bases, and 3 bases lay outside the gene matches. Looked up from germline, CDR1 is MNHEY and CDR2 is SMNVEV (reference sequence).

The chain is built from TRBV10-3 and TRBJ2-7, with 15 bases aligning to TRBD2. Germline-derived CDR1 and CDR2 are ENHRY and SYGVKD. CDR3 length: 16 amino acids. V lost 4 bases, J lost 5 bases, and 6 bases stayed unmatched. CDR3 nucleotides: TGTGCCATCAGTGGGAGGACTAGCGGGAGGGCCGACGAGCAGTACTTC. Protein product: CAISGRTSGRADEQYF.

This rearrangement joins TRBV5-4 to TRBJ2-5; 9 nucleotides match TRBD2. The CDR3 covers 17 residues. The ends lost 2 bases at V and 1 base at J; junction bases unmatched: 9. Germline CDR1 and CDR2: SGHNT and YYREEE (reference sequence). CDR3 residues: CASSLSRLAGTQETQYF. As DNA, the CDR3 is TGTGCCAGCAGCTTATCGAGGCTAGCGGGGACCCAAGAGACCCAGTACTTC.

V gene TRBV7-2 combines with J gene TRBJ1-5; D call uncertain. The CDR3 contains 15 residues. V was cut by 5 bases and J by 7 bases, with 18 bases left in between. Germline V gene lookup returns CDR1 SGHTA and CDR2 FQGNSA. The CDR3 is CASSERATGEQPQHF. CDR3 bases: TGTGCCAGCAGCGAGCGCGCGACTGGAGAACAGCCCCAGCATTTT.

The rearrangement uses TRBV5-1 and TRBJ2-7; the D gene is possibly TRBD2 (6 bases). V was shortened by 0 bases and J by 3 bases, with 13 bases between the two germline ends. Germline V CDR1 and CDR2: SGHRS, YFSETQ. This CDR3 comprises 15 residues. The CDR3 here is CASSLGSGSFYEQYF. In DNA form, the CDR3 reads TGCGCCAGCAGCTTGGGTAGCGGATCCTTCTACGAGCAGTACTTC. Full variable domain (rest looked up from reference TRBV5-1 and TRBJ2-7): KAGVTQTPRYLIKTRGQQVTLSCSPISGHRSVSWYQQTPGQGLQFLFEYFSETQRNKGNFPGRFSGRQFSNSRSEMNVSTLELGDSALYLCASSLGSGSFYEQYFGPGTRLTVT.

The chain employs TRBV28 and TRBJ1-2; 8 nucleotides line up with TRBD1. Germline CDR1 is MDHEN and CDR2 is SYDVKM. Trimming at V came to 8 bases and at J to 9 bases, leaving 2 bases not matched to a gene. The CDR3 length is 10 residues. The CDR3 loop reads CASGQGSYTF. The CDR3 DNA follows: TGTGCCAGCGGACAGGGTAGCTACACCTTC.

The V and J genes are TRBV7-2 and TRBJ1-5; D is perhaps TRBD1 (6 bases). The germline V gene has CDR1 SGHTA and CDR2 FQGNSA. The ends were cut back, 6 bases at V and 3 bases at J, with 12 bases in the middle. The CDR3 has 14 residues. Written as DNA, the CDR3 is TGTGCCAGCAGTAGGGACATTTTCAATCAGCCCCAGCATTTT. Its protein product is CASSRDIFNQPQHF.

V and J are TRBV5-4 and TRBJ2-1; possibly TRBD1 for D (5 bases). Germline CDR1 is SGHNT and CDR2 is YYREEE (reference sequence). The V gene lost 3 bases and the J gene lost 5 bases, with 18 bases spanning the gap. The CDR3 is made up of 16 amino acids. The CDR3 nucleotides are TGTGCCAGCAGCTCAAGTCGACGCAGGGTAAACAATGAGCAGTTCTTC. Protein: CASSSSRRRVNNEQFF.

In this sample, this clone turned up once. The rearrangement uses TRBV7-9 and TRBJ1-2; TRBD1 matches at 7 bases. V dropped 4 bases and J dropped 0; count of bases not matched to a gene: 8. The CDR3 is made up of 16 amino acids. Germline CDR1 reads SEHNR; CDR2 reads FQNEAQ (reference sequence). The chain's CDR3 is CASSSSGGTANYGYTF. CDR3 bases: TGTGCCAGCAGCTCTTCGGGGGGGACAGCTAACTATGGCTACACCTTC.

The gene calls are TRBV9 and TRBJ1-1; weak D call: TRBD1 (5 bases). CDR3 size: 15 residues. V lost 1 base, J lost 4 bases, and 14 bases lay in between. Germline V gene sequence: CDR1 SGDLS, CDR2 YYNGEE. This CDR3 is CASSVSLGLGTEAFF. CDR3 in DNA: TGTGCCAGCAGCGTATCCCTGGGACTGGGCACTGAAGCTTTCTTT.

CDR3 residues: CASSPMSGGAAGYTF. Here the CDR3 DNA reads TGTGCCAGCAGCCCCATGTCAGGGGGCGCCGCTGGCTACACCTTC. The chain has TRBV9 and TRBJ1-2; 8 bases map to TRBD1. Trimming removed 4 bases from V and 7 bases from J; junction bases left unmatched: 12. This CDR3 has 15 amino acids. CDR1 SGDLS and CDR2 YYNGEE come from the germline V gene.

The V gene is TRBV9, the J gene TRBJ1-4, with D unclear. There are 20 residues in the CDR3. Germline CDR1 is SGDLS and CDR2 is YYNGEE. Trimming shortened V by 2 bases and J by 0 bases, and 23 bases separated the two germline ends. The DNA for the CDR3 is TGTGCCAGCAGCGTCGAAGAGGAGAGGGTGGGGAATCCAACTAATGAAAAACTGTTTTTT. It translates to CASSVEEERVGNPTNEKLFF. Drawing the rest from reference TRBV9 and TRBJ1-4, the complete variable domain is DSGVTQTPKHLITATGQRVTLRCSPRSGDLSVYWYQQSLDQGLQFLIQYYNGEERAKGNILERFSAQQFPDLHSELNLSSLELGDSALYFCASSVEEERVGNPTNEKLFFGSGTQLSVL.

The chain joins TRBV7-2 to TRBJ1-1; 7 bases align to TRBD1. CDR3 length: 17 amino acids. Germline V gene data show CDR1 as SGHTA and CDR2 as FQGNSA. The ends lost 2 bases at V and 7 bases at J; junction bases unmatched: 16. CDR3 nucleotides: TGTGCCAGCAGCTTATCGTTCATGACAGGGAGACGGATTGAAGCTTTCTTT. It translates to CASSLSFMTGRRIEAFF.

DNA for the CDR3: TGTGCCAGCAGGCCCACTAGTATCTACGAGCAGTACTTC. Its translation is CASRPTSIYEQYF. The J gene is TRBJ2-7, the V gene TRBV28, with D tentatively TRBD2 (5 bases). Trimming stripped 6 bases from V and 3 bases from J, with 12 bases between. The CDR3 runs to 13 residues. In germline, CDR1 is MDHEN, CDR2 SYDVKM.

Here the CDR3 reads CASSTGTPSYEQYF. The CDR3 nucleotides are TGTGCCAGCAGTACCGGGACTCCTTCCTACGAGCAGTACTTC. The rearrangement joins TRBV6-6 to TRBJ2-7; possibly TRBD2 for D (6 bases). Looked up from germline, CDR1 is MNHNY and CDR2 is SVGAGI (reference sequence). Trimming cost V 5 bases and J 1 base, with 12 bases left between them. This CDR3 comprises 14 residues.

The chain joins TRBV29-1 to TRBJ1-2; 7 nucleotides align to TRBD1. The ends lost 6 bases at V and 3 bases at J; junction bases unmatched: 7. CDR3 size: 13 residues. From germline, CDR1 is SQVTM and CDR2 ANQGSEA. This chain's CDR3 is CSVPGDRDYGYTF. The CDR3 DNA sequence: TGCAGCGTACCCGGGGACAGAGACTATGGCTACACCTTC.

The gene calls are TRBV12-3 or TRBV12-4 and TRBJ2-7; 7 nucleotides line up with TRBD1. With 3 bases clipped from V and 6 bases from J, the junction kept 5 bases outside the gene matches. The CDR3 extends over 13 amino acids. The CDR3 loop is CASSFAQGSEQYF. The DNA for the CDR3 is TGTGCCAGCAGTTTTGCACAGGGGTCCGAGCAGTACTTC.

This chain joins TRBV25-1 and TRBJ1-3; D is undetermined. This CDR3 has 14 residues. Per germline, CDR1 MGHDK and CDR2 SYGVNS. V was clipped by 6 bases and J by 1 base, with 10 bases between them. The CDR3 loop is CASSRSPSGNTIYF. The CDR3 DNA follows: TGTGCCAGCAGCCGGAGCCCTTCTGGAAACACCATATATTTT.

The chain recombines TRBV28 with TRBJ2-2, with D tentatively TRBD1 (5 bases). Germline assignment: CDR1 MDHEN and CDR2 SYDVKM. The CDR3 spans 15 residues. Trimming cost V 2 bases and J 1 base, with 8 bases left between them. Here the CDR3 reads CASSLPTGNTGELFF. The CDR3 DNA is TGTGCCAGCAGTTTACCAACAGGGAACACCGGGGAGCTGTTTTTT.

This rearrangement joins TRBV7-8 to TRBJ2-3, with TRBD2 matching over 8 bases. Per the germline V gene, CDR1 is SGHVS and CDR2 is FQNEAQ. J lost 2 bases, V lost 7 bases, and 11 bases had no gene match. The CDR3 runs 16 residues. The CDR3 sequence: CASILGTRRDTDTQYF. The DNA of the CDR3 is TGTGCCAGCATCCTCGGGACTAGAAGGGACACAGATACGCAGTATTTT.

The V call is TRBV28, the J call TRBJ1-2; maybe TRBD1 (5 bases). The V and J ends lost 5 bases and 4 bases respectively, with 14 bases between them. CDR1 MDHEN and CDR2 SYDVKM come from the germline V gene. CDR3 size: 14 residues. The CDR3 bases are TGTGCCAGCAGTCCAGCCGGGGGGTTCTATGGCTACACCTTC. Translation gives CASSPAGGFYGYTF.

The chain joins TRBV7-3 to TRBJ1-3; TRBD1 might be the D (6 bases). Trimming left V 2 bases short and J 4 bases short, with 12 bases between. This CDR3 is built from 15 residues. CDR1 and CDR2 (germline): SGHTA, FQGTGA. The CDR3: CASSLGGAQGNTIYF. For the CDR3, the DNA is TGTGCCAGCAGCTTAGGGGGGGCGCAGGGAAACACCATATATTTT.